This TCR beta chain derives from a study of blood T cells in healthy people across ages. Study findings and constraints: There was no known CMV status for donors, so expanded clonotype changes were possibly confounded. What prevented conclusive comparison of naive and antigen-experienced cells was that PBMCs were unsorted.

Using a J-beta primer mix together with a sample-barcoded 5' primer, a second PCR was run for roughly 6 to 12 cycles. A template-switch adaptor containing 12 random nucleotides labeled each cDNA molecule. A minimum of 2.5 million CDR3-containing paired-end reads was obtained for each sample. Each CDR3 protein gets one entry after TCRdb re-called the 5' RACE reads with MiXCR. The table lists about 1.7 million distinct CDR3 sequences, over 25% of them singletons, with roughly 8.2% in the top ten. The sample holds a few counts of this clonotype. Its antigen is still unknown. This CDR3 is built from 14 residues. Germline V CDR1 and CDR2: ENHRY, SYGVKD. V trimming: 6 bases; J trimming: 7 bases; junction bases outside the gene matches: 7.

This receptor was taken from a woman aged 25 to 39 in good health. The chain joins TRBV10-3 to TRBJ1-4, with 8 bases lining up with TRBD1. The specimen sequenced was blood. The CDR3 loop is CAIRDDRGGEKLFF. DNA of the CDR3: TGTGCCATCAGGGATGACAGGGGAGGTGAAAAACTGTTTTTT.